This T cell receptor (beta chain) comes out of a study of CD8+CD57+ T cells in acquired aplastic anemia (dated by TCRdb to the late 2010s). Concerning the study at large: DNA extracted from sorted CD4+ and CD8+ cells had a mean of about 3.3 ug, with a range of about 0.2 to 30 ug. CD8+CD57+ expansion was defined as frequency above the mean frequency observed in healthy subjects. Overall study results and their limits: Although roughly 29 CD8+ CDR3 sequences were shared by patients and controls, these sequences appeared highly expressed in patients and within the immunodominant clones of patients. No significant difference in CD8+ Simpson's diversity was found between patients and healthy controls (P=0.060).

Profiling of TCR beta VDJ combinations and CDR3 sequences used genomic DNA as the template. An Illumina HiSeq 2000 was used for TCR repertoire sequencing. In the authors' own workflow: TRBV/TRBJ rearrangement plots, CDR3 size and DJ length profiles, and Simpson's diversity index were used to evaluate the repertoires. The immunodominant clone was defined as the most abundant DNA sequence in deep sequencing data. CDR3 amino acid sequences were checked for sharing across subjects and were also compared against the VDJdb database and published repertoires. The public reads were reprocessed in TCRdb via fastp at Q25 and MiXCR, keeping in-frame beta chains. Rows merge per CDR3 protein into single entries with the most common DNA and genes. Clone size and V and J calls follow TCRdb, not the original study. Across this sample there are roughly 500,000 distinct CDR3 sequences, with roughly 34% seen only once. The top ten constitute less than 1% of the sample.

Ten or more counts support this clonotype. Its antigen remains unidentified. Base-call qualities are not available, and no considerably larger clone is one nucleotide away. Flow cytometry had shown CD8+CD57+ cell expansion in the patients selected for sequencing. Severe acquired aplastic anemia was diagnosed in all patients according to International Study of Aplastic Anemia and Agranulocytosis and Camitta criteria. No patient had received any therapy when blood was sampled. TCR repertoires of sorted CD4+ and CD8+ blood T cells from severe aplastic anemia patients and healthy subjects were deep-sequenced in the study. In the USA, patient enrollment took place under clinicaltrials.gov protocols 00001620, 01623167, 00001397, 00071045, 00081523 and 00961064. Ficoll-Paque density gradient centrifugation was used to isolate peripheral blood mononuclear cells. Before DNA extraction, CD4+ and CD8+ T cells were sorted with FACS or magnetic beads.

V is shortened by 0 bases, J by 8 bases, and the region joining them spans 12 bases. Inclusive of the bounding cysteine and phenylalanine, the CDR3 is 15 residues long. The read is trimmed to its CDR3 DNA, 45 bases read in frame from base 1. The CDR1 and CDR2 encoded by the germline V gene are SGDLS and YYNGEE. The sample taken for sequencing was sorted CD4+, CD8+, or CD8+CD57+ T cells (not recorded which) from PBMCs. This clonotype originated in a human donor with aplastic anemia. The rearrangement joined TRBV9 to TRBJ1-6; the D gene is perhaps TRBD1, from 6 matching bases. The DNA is TGTGCCAGCAGCGTAGCTCACAGGGAATATTCACCCCTCCACTTT. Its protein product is CASSVAHREYSPLHF.